The 18 T cell receptor beta chains listed next were all sequenced from one sample in a study of T-cell reconstitution after alpha-beta-depleted transplantation in children. Preparation of the TCRbeta library involved a method that used unique molecular identifiers. TCRdb redid the calling of the PCR reads with MiXCR, one entry per CDR3 protein. The sample has about 240,000 distinct CDR3 sequences, around 12% seen once. The specimen comprised PBMCs from the stem cell graft donor, sampled from the stem cell graft. The receptors stem from a human donor who donated a stem cell graft to a child with acute lymphoblastic leukemia.

The table lists this clonotype with a few counts. The rearrangement uses TRBV5-1 and TRBJ2-3; the D call may be TRBD1 or TRBD2 (7 bases each). This CDR3 contains 16 residues. Germline lookup yields CDR1 SGHRS and CDR2 YFSETQ. The V end lost 7 bases, the J end lost 3 bases, and 21 bases lay between the germline ends. The CDR3 DNA is TGCGCCAGCGCCCCCCAGGGGGGGGGCCTGACAGATACGCAGTATTTT. Amino acid sequence: CASAPQGGGLTDTQYF.

This clonotype was picked up many times. The V call is TRBV5-5, the J call TRBJ2-7; perhaps TRBD2 as D (5 bases). Trimming removed 7 bases from V and 4 bases from J, with 18 bases in between. CDR1 SGHKS and CDR2 YYEKEE come from the germline V gene (reference sequence). This CDR3 spans 14 amino acids. This CDR3 reads CASGAKGSRYEQYF. CDR3 DNA: TGTGCCAGCGGCGCTAAAGGGAGTCGGTACGAGCAGTACTTC. Full variable domain (rest looked up from reference TRBV5-5 and TRBJ2-7): DAGVTQSPTHLIKTRGQQVTLRCSPISGHKSVSWYQQVLGQGPQFIFQYYEKEERGRGNFPDRFSARQFPNYSSELNVNALLLGDSALYLCASGAKGSRYEQYFGPGTRLTVT.

This clonotype was seen repeatedly, ten times or more. The chain combines TRBV20-1 with TRBJ1-5; 7 positions agree with TRBD1. Germline trimming cut 2 bases from V and 4 bases from J; bases unmatched to any gene: 8. This CDR3 comprises 15 residues. CDR1 and CDR2 (germline): DFQATT, SNEGSKA (reference sequence). CDR3 nucleotide sequence: TGCAGTGCTAGAACTACGACAGGGACGAATCAGCCCCAGCATTTT. Encoded protein: CSARTTTGTNQPQHF.

This clonotype has a count of ten or more. This chain joins TRBV2 and TRBJ2-3, with D unclear. This CDR3 has 12 residues. The ends were cut back, 7 bases at V and 4 bases at J, with 9 bases in the middle. CDR1 and CDR2 (germline): SNHLY, FYNNEI. CDR3 sequence: CASTEQPDTQYF. The CDR3 DNA is TGTGCCAGCACCGAGCAGCCAGATACGCAGTATTTT.

This clonotype was seen at least ten times. This chain connects TRBV5-4 to TRBJ2-1; 7 nucleotides align to TRBD2. Germline trimming cut 1 base from V and 2 bases from J; bases unmatched to any gene: 3. The CDR3 has 15 amino acids. Germline V CDR1 and CDR2: SGHNT, YYREEE (reference sequence). The CDR3 DNA follows: TGTGCCAGCAGCTTGCCCCGGGGGGCCTACAATGAGCAGTTCTTC. Encoded protein: CASSLPRGAYNEQFF. The full variable domain, with the rest looked up from reference TRBV5-4 and TRBJ2-1, is ETGVTQSPTHLIKTRGQQVTLRCSSQSGHNTVSWYQQALGQGPQFIFQYYREEENGRGNFPPRFSGLQFPNYSSELNVNALELDDSALYLCASSLPRGAYNEQFFGPGTRLTVL.

This clonotype has at least ten counts. The gene calls are TRBV7-2 and TRBJ1-5; D unclear. Germline CDR1 reads SGHTA; CDR2 reads FQGNSA. This CDR3 has 17 residues. Trimming cost V 5 bases and J 1 base, with 18 bases left between them. The CDR3 protein is CASSRYGTPRSNQPQHF. CDR3 DNA: TGTGCCAGCAGCCGCTACGGAACCCCAAGGAGCAATCAGCCCCAGCATTTT.

This clonotype was seen ten or more times. J is TRBJ2-2 and V is TRBV7-8, with 9 positions matching TRBD1. The V gene end was trimmed by 3 bases and the J gene end by 8 bases; junction bases not matched to a gene: 1. The CDR3 contains 13 residues. CDR1 is SGHVS and CDR2 is FQNEAQ in the germline V gene. The CDR3 sequence is CASSLGQGGELFF. The DNA for the CDR3 is TGTGCCAGCAGCTTGGGACAGGGTGGGGAGCTGTTTTTT.

The chain joins TRBV6-5 to TRBJ2-1, with 9 bases identical to TRBD1. With V trimmed by 2 bases and J by 6 bases, 5 bases remained unmatched. CDR3 length equals 15 residues. Germline V gene data show CDR1 as MNHEY and CDR2 as SVGAGI. The CDR3 spells CASSYAPGQGNEQFF. Written as DNA, the CDR3 is TGTGCCAGCAGTTACGCTCCGGGACAGGGCAATGAGCAGTTCTTC.

This clonotype was recorded many times. V usage is TRBV9 and J usage is TRBJ2-1, with 9 nucleotides matching TRBD1. Germline-derived CDR1 and CDR2 are SGDLS and YYNGEE. V was pared by 3 bases and J by 9 bases, with 13 bases of the junction left unmatched. The CDR3 is made up of 16 amino acids. The CDR3 spells CASSDPGQGDVGEQFF. In DNA form, the CDR3 reads TGTGCCAGCAGCGACCCGGGACAGGGAGATGTTGGTGAGCAGTTCTTC.

The table lists this clonotype with many counts. The chain carries TRBV20-1 and TRBJ2-7, with D unclear. CDR1 is DFQATT and CDR2 is SNEGSKA in the germline V gene (reference sequence). V lost 0 bases and J 3 bases, leaving 9 bases between the germline ends. The CDR3 length is 13 residues. CDR3 sequence: CSARDVAGYEQYF. CDR3 in DNA: TGCAGTGCTAGAGATGTGGCAGGCTACGAGCAGTACTTC.

This clonotype showed up many times. The V call is TRBV27, the J call TRBJ2-7; D is possibly TRBD1 (6 bases). Trimming cost V 0 bases and J 0 bases, with 9 bases left between them. The CDR3 runs to 15 residues. The germline V gene encodes CDR1 MNHEY and CDR2 SMNVEV (reference sequence). The DNA for the CDR3 is TGTGCCAGCAGTTTATCGGGGGCCTTCTCCTACGAGCAGTACTTC. Amino acids: CASSLSGAFSYEQYF.

In its sample, this clonotype was seen many times. The J gene is TRBJ1-5, the V gene TRBV20-1; D remains ambiguous. CDR1 is DFQATT and CDR2 is SNEGSKA in the germline V gene (reference sequence). The CDR3 length is 15 residues. V was pared by 0 bases and J by 8 bases, with 17 bases between. The chain's CDR3 is CSARDYRVPSEPQHF. In DNA form, the CDR3 reads TGCAGTGCTAGAGACTACCGGGTCCCCTCAGAGCCCCAGCATTTT.

This clonotype was recorded many times. This chain links TRBV20-1 with TRBJ2-2; 13 positions match TRBD2. The germline V gene has CDR1 DFQATT and CDR2 SNEGSKA (reference sequence). The J segment lost 3 bases and the V segment lost 3 bases, leaving 4 bases of the junction unmatched. The CDR3 is made up of 16 amino acids. The CDR3, as DNA: TGCAGTGCTAGCGACGGACTAGCGGGAGACACCGGGGAGCTGTTTTTT. It is translated as CSASDGLAGDTGELFF.

The chain recombines TRBV4-3 with TRBJ2-5; 9 bases align to TRBD1. The CDR3 covers 17 residues. V trimming: 4 bases; J trimming: 4 bases; junction bases outside the gene matches: 13. Germline lookup yields CDR1 LGHNA and CDR2 YSLEER. In DNA, the CDR3 is TGCGCCAGCAGCCTCTCCGCCGGGACAGGGTTAACAGAGACCCAGTACTTC. The encoded protein is CASSLSAGTGLTETQYF.

This clonotype has ten or more counts. The chain recombines TRBV29-1 with TRBJ1-1; D gene ambiguous. The CDR3 extends over 14 amino acids. Trimming left V 6 bases short and J 2 bases short, with 16 bases between. Germline CDR1 and CDR2: SQVTM and ANQGSEA. As DNA, the CDR3 is TGCAGCGTCTCAAGGCCACAGTCCAACACTGAAGCTTTCTTT. It yields the protein CSVSRPQSNTEAFF.

This clonotype was recorded many times. The V call is TRBV5-5, the J call TRBJ2-5; no clear D gene. The CDR3 extends over 16 amino acids. Trimming cost V 0 bases and J 2 bases, with 14 bases left between them. The V gene's germline CDR1 is SGHKS and CDR2 YYEKEE (reference sequence). The CDR3 DNA sequence: TGTGCCAGCAGCTTGGCAATAGGGTTTCGGCAAGAGACCCAGTACTTC. Protein: CASSLAIGFRQETQYF.

At least ten counts were recorded for this clonotype. V usage is TRBV25-1 and J usage is TRBJ1-4, with no clear D. The CDR3 has 15 residues. Trimming removed 3 bases from V and 7 bases from J, with 15 bases in between. CDR1 and CDR2 (germline): MGHDK, SYGVNS. The CDR3 bases are TGTGCCAGCAGTGATCCTTCGGGGAAGGGTGAAAAACTGTTTTTT. Translation: CASSDPSGKGEKLFF.

Only a few counts were recorded for this clonotype. The V gene is TRBV3-1, the J gene TRBJ2-1; D is perhaps TRBD2 (6 bases). V was trimmed by 1 base and J by 2 bases, leaving 9 bases between them. CDR1 LGHDT and CDR2 YNNKEL come from the germline V gene (reference sequence). This CDR3 has 15 amino acids. CDR3 coding DNA: TGTGCCAGCAGCCAAGTGGGAGGAGCCTACAATGAGCAGTTCTTC. Its protein product is CASSQVGGAYNEQFF.